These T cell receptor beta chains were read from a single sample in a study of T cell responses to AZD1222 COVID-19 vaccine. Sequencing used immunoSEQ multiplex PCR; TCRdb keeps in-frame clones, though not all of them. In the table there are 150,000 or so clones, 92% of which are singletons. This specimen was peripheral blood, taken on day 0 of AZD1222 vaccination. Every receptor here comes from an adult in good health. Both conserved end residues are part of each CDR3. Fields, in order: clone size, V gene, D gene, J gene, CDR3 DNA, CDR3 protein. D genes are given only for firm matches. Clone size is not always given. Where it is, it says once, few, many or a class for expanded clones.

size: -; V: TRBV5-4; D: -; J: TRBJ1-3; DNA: TGTGCCAGCAGCTTTTACTCCCAGGGGAGAAACACCATATATTTT; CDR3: CASSFYSQGRNTIYF
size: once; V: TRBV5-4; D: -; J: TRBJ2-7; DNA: TGTGCCAGCAGCTTTGGGGTGTCCTACGAGCAGTACTTC; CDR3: CASSFGVSYEQYF
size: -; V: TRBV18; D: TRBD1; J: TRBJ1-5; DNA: TGTGCCAGCTCACCCCCGCCGGGACAGGGGATTCTTAGCAATCAGCCCCAGCATTTT; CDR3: CASSPPPGQGILSNQPQHF
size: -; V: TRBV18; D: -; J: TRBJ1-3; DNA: TGTGCCAGCTCACACCCCGCAGGGGTCTCTGGAAACACCATATATTTT; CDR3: CASSHPAGVSGNTIYF
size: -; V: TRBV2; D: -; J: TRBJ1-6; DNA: TGTGCCAGCAGTGAAGGTGGCTCAGTGCATGGGACACCCCTCCACTTT; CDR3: CASSEGGSVHGTPLHF
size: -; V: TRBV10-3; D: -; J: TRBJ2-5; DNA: TGTGCCATCAGTGAGTCGAAGGGTTTGGGCCAAGAGACCCAGTACTTC; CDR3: CAISESKGLGQETQYF
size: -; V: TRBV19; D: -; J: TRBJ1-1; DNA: TGTGCCACCTCGGGACGGTTAACTGAAGCTTTCTTT; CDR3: CATSGRLTEAFF
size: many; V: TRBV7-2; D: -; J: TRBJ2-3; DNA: TGTGCCAGCAGCTTACCCCCGGGGGTGACGCAGTATTTT; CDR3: CASSLPPGVTQYF
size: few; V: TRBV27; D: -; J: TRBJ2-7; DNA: TGTGCCAGCAGACTACAGGGTTATATCTCCTACGAGCAGTACTTC; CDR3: CASRLQGYISYEQYF
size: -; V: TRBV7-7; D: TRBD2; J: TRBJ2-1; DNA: TGTGCCAGCAGCTTATTTCGGGGTAGCGGGAGGGCCTCCTACAATGAGCAGTTCTTC; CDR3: CASSLFRGSGRASYNEQFF
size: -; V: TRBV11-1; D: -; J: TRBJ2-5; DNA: TGTGCCAGCAGCTTACCAGGGGTAGAAGAGACCCAGTACTTC; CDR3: CASSLPGVEETQYF
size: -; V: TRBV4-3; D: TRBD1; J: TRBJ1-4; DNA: TGCGCCAGCAGCACCGGGACAGGCAATGAAAAACTGTTTTTT; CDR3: CASSTGTGNEKLFF
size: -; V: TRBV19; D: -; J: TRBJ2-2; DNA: TGTGCCAGTACCGAGCGGGTCTTCGGGGAGCTGTTTTTT; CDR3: CASTERVFGELFF
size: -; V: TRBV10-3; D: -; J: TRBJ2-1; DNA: TGTGCCATCTCCTTGGGCGGCAGCTCCTACAATGAGCAGTTCTTC; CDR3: CAISLGGSSYNEQFF
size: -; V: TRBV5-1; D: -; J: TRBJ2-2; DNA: TGCGCCAGCAGCTTGAATTCCGCCAAGACAACACGGGGGGAGCTGTTTTTT; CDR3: CASSLNSAKTTRGELFF
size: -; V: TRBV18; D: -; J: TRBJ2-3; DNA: TGTGCCAGCTCTCCCGGGACCACTAGCACAGATACGCAGTATTTT; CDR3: CASSPGTTSTDTQYF
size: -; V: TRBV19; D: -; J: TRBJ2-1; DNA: TGTGCCACCGCCGGTGGGCGTGAGCAGTTCTTC; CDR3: CATAGGREQFF
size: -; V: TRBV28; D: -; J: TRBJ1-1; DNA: TGTGCCAGCAGTACAGCGAACACTGAAGCTTTCTTT; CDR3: CASSTANTEAFF
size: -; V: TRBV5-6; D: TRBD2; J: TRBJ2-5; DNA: TGTGCCAGCAGCCTACTAGTCGGGGGGGCACGAGAGACCCAGTACTTC; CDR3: CASSLLVGGARETQYF
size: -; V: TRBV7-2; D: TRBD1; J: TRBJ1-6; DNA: TGTGCCAGCAGCTTAGGGCCAGGGGGGGGGCAATCACCCCTCCACTTT; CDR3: CASSLGPGGGQSPLHF
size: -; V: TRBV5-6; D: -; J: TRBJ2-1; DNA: TGTGCCAGCAGCTTTACGGCCTCCTCCTACAATGAGCAGTTCTTC; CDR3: CASSFTASSYNEQFF
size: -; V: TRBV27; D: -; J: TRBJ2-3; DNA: TGTGCCAGCAGTTTATATCGAAGCACAGATACGCAGTATTTT; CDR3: CASSLYRSTDTQYF
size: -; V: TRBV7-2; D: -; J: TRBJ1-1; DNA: TGTGCCAGCAGCTCGGGGGGATTTGTCGCTGAAGCTTTCTTT; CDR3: CASSSGGFVAEAFF
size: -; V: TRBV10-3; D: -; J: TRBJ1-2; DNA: TGTGCCATCAGTGCCCGGGACCAGGCTAACTATGGCTACACCTTC; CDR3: CAISARDQANYGYTF
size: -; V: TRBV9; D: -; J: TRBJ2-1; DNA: TGTGCCAGCAGCGTAGGAGGAGGCTCCTACAATGAGCAGTTCTTC; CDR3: CASSVGGGSYNEQFF
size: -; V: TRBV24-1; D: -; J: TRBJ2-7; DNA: TGTGCCACCAGTGATTGGACCTCCTACGAGCAGTACTTC; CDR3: CATSDWTSYEQYF
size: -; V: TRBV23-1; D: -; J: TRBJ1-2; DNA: TGCGCCAGCCCCCCGGGCTCCGCCAGCTATGGCTACACCTTC; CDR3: CASPPGSASYGYTF
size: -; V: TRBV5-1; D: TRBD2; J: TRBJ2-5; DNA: TGCGCCAGCGGACTAGCGGGAGAGAGGGGAGAGACCCAGTACTTC; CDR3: CASGLAGERGETQYF
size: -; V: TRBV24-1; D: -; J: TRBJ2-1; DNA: TGTGCCACCAGTGATATAGGGGGAGGTTACAATGAGCAGTTCTTC; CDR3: CATSDIGGGYNEQFF
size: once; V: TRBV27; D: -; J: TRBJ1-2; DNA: TGTGCCAGCCGGGACAACTATGGCTACACCTTC; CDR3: CASRDNYGYTF
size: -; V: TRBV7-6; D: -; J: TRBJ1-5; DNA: TGTGCCAGCAGCTTAGCCCAGGGTACTGGTCAGCCCCAGCATTTT; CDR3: CASSLAQGTGQPQHF
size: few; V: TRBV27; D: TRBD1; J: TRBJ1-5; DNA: TGTGCCAGAAGAGGTGGGACAGGTTTCAATCAGCCCCAGCATTTT; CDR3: CARRGGTGFNQPQHF
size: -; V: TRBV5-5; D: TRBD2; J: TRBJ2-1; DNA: TGTGCCAGCAGCAAAAGAAGCGGGAGGGACAATGAGCAGTTCTTC; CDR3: CASSKRSGRDNEQFF
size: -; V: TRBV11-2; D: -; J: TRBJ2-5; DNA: TGTGCCAGCAGCTTAGGGGAGACCCAGTACTTC; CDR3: CASSLGETQYF
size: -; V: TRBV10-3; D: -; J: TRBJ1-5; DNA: TGTGCCATCAGTGAGGGGGCAGGATTCAATCAGCCCCAGCATTTT; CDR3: CAISEGAGFNQPQHF
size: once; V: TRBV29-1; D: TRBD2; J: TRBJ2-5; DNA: TGCAGCGTTGAGCTAGCGGGTGTACCTTACTTC; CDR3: CSVELAGVPYF
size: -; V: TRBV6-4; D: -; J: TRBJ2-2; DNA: TGTGCCAGCAGTGACTCTCGAATGGGGGAGCTGTTTTTT; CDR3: CASSDSRMGELFF
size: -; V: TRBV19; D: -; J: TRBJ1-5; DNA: TGTGCCAGTAGGGACGGCAATCAGCCCCAGCATTTT; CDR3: CASRDGNQPQHF
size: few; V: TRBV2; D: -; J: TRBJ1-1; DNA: TGTGCCAGCAGGGGGTCGTCCACGGGGGACACTGAAGCTTTCTTT; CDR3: CASRGSSTGDTEAFF
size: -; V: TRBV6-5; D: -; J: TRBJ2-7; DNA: TGTGCCACCGCCCCGGCGACAAGGACGATGTACGAGCAGTACTTC; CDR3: CATAPATRTMYEQYF
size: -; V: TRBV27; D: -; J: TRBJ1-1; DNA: TGTGCCAGCAGTCCCGATTGGGTGGGCGGCACTGAAGCTTTCTTT; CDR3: CASSPDWVGGTEAFF
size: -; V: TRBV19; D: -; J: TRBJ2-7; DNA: TGTGCCAGTAGTCCAGGTGTCTACGAGCAGTACTTC; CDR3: CASSPGVYEQYF
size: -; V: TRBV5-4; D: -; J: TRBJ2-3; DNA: TGTGCCAGCAGCTTGGAGAGAAGCACAGATACGCAGTATTTT; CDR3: CASSLERSTDTQYF
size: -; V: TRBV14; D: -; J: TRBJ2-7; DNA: TGTGCCAGCAGCCGCAAGGCCAGGGGCTTTTCCTACGAGCAGTACTTC; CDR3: CASSRKARGFSYEQYF
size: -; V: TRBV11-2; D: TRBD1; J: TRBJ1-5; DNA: TGTGCCAGCAGCTTATTACCTGGACAGGGGAACAGCGTCAATCAGCCCCAGCATTTT; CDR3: CASSLLPGQGNSVNQPQHF
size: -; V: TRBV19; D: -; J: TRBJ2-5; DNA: TGTGCCAGTAGTATGTGGCCGGAAGCTAGAGGGAACCGAGTCCAAGAGACCCAGTACTTC; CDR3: CASSMWPEARGNRVQETQYF